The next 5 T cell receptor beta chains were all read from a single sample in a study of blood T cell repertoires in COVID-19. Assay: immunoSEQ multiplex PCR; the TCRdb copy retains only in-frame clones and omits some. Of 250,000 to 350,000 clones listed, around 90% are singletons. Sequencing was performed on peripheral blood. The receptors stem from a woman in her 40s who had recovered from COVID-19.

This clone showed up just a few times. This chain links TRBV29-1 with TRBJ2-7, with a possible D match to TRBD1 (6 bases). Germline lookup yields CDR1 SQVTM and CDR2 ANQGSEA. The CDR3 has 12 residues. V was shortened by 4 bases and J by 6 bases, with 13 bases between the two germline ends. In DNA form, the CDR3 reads TGCAGCGTTGGGACAGTCGACCGCGAGCAGTACTTC. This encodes CSVGTVDREQYF.

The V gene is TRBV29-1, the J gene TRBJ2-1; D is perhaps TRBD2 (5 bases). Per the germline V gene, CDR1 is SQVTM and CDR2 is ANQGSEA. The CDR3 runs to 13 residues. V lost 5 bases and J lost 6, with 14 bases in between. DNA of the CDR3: TGCAGCGTTTTCGACTACCTACTCAATGAGCAGTTCTTC. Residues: CSVFDYLLNEQFF.

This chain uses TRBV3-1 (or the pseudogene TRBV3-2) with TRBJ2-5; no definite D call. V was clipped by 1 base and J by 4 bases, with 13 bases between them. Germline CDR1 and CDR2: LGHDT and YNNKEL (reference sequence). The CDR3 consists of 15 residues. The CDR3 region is CASSQGPVSGETQYF. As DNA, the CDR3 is TGTGCCAGCAGCCAAGGTCCGGTTTCGGGAGAGACCCAGTACTTC.

The CDR3 region is CASSWAVAGPTDTQYF. In nucleotides, the CDR3 is TGTGCCAGCAGTTGGGCCGTAGCGGGACCCACAGATACGCAGTATTTT. V and J are TRBV6-5 and TRBJ2-3; the match to TRBD2 covers 8 bases. The CDR3 loop spans 16 amino acids. Trimming removed 4 bases from V and 2 bases from J; junction bases left unmatched: 8. CDR1 is MNHEY and CDR2 is SVGAGI in the germline V gene.

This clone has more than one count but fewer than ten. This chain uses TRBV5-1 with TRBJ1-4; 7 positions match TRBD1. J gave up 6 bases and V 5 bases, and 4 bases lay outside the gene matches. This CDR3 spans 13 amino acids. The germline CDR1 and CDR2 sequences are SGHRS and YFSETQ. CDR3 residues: CASRPGQDEKLFF. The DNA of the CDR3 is TGCGCCAGCAGACCCGGACAGGATGAAAAACTGTTTTTT.